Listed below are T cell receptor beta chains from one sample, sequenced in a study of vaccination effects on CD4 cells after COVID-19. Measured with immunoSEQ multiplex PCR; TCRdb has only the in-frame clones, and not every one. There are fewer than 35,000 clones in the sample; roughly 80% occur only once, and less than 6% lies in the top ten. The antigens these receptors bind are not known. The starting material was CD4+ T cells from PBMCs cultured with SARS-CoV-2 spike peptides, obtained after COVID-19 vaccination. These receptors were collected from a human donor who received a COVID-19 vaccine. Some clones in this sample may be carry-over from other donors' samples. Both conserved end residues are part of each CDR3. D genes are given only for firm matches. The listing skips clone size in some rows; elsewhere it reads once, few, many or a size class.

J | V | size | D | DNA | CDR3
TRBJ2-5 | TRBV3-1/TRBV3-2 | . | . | TGTGCCAGCAGTCCGCGTCTAGCGCCCGGTGGAGAGACCCAGTACTTC | CASSPRLAPGGETQYF
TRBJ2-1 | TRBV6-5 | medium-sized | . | TGTGCCAGCAGCTTCCTTGGGCAGGGGAGTAATGAGCAGTTCTTC | CASSFLGQGSNEQFF
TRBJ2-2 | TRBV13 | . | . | TGTGCCAGCAGCAGGGGGGGGTATAACACCGGGGAGCTGTTTTTT | CASSRGGYNTGELFF
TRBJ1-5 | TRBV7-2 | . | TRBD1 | TGTGCCAGCAGCCCAGGACAGGGGGCGGTTAGCAATCAGCCCCAGCATTTT | CASSPGQGAVSNQPQHF
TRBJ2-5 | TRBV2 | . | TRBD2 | TGTGCCAGCAGTTCTCCCGGGACTAGCCGGGGAGAGACCCAGTACTTC | CASSSPGTSRGETQYF
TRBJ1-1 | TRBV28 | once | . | TGTGCCAGCAGTTTGCAGTCCACTGAAGCTTTCTTT | CASSLQSTEAFF
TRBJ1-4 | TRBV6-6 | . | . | TGTGCCAGCAGTTCCCCCCGGGACCAGCGTGAAAAACTGTTTTTT | CASSSPRDQREKLFF
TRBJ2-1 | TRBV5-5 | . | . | TGTGCCAGCAGCTTGGAGGTGTGGACATACAATGAGCAGTTCTTC | CASSLEVWTYNEQFF
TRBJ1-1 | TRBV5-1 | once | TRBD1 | TGCGCCAGCAGCTCGGGGGGAGGGACAGGGGGAGCTTTCTTT | CASSSGGGTGGAFF
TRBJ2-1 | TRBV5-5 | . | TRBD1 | TGTGCCAGCAGCTCGTCCCGGGACAGGAACTCCTACAATGAGCAGTTCTTC | CASSSSRDRNSYNEQFF
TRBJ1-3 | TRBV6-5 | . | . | TGTGCCAGCAGTTACTCGGGTTCTGGAAACACCATATATTTT | CASSYSGSGNTIYF
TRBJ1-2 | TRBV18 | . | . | TGTGCCAGCTCACCAGGGGGCTATGGCTACACCTTC | CASSPGGYGYTF
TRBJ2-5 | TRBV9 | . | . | TGTGCCAGCAGCGTAGCTCTCGGTATTGACCAAGAGACCCAGTACTTC | CASSVALGIDQETQYF
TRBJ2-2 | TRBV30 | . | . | TGTGCCTGGAGGTCGGGCAGGGCACTGAACACCGGGGAGCTGTTTTTT | CAWRSGRALNTGELFF
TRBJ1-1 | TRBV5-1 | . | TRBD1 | TGCGCCAGCAGCCTGGACAGGGGATACACTGAAGCTTTCTTT | CASSLDRGYTEAFF
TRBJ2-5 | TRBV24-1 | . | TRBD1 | TGTGCCACCAGTAACCCAGGGGGCGCGGAAGAGACCCAGTACTTC | CATSNPGGAEETQYF
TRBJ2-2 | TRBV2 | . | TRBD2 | TGTGCCAGCAGTGAAAGGGGACTACTTGCCGGGGAGCTGTTTTTT | CASSERGLLAGELFF